The 16 T cell receptor beta chains listed next were all sequenced from one sample in a study of blood T cell repertoires in COVID-19. Profiling relied on immunoSEQ multiplex PCR, and the TCRdb table lists in-frame clones only, not all of them. The data show about 110,000 clones, with around 84% seen just once and approximately 1.5% held by the top ten. Input material: peripheral blood. The receptors here all came from a man aged 40-50 years with acute or convalescent COVID-19.

V usage is TRBV12-3 or TRBV12-4 and J usage is TRBJ2-7; 7 positions match TRBD1. CDR3 length: 12 amino acids. J gave up 6 bases and V 6 bases, and 5 bases lay outside the gene matches. Here the CDR3 DNA reads TGTGCCAGCAGCTACACAGGGGTCGAGCAGTACTTC. Its protein product is CASSYTGVEQYF.

The chain carries TRBV4-2 and TRBJ1-6; TRBD1 aligns across 7 bases. The CDR3 totals 16 residues. The trim removed 1 base at V and 8 bases at J, leaving 8 bases unmatched. CDR1 and CDR2 (germline): LGHNA, YNFKEQ. As DNA, the CDR3 is TGTGCCAGCAGCCAAGGGCTACAGGGGTTTTATTCACCCCTCCACTTT. It codes for CASSQGLQGFYSPLHF.

This clone was picked up a small number of times. The V gene is TRBV7-8, the J gene TRBJ1-6, with 7 nucleotides matching TRBD1. The CDR3 runs 15 residues. Germline V gene lookup returns CDR1 SGHVS and CDR2 FQNEAQ. V shed 5 bases, J shed 6 bases, and the junction held 7 bases outside the gene matches. The CDR3 protein is CASSLGTVVNSPLHF. As DNA, the CDR3 is TGTGCCAGCAGCCTTGGGACAGTCGTTAATTCACCCCTCCACTTT.

This clone was counted a single time. The genes are TRBV19 and TRBJ2-7; D may be TRBD1 (5 bases). The CDR3 is 14 residues long. The germline V and J ends were trimmed by 3 bases and 2 bases, with 11 bases remaining between them. CDR1 is LNHDA, CDR2 SQIVND, per germline (reference sequence). In nucleotides, the CDR3 is TGTGCCAGTAGTATGCAGGGCAACCCCTACGAGCAGTACTTC. It is translated as CASSMQGNPYEQYF.

This chain connects TRBV5-4 to TRBJ2-7; D is unclear. Germline lookup yields CDR1 SGHNT and CDR2 YYREEE (reference sequence). This CDR3 is 12 amino acids long. V was cut by 4 bases and J by 3 bases, with 8 bases left in between. CDR3 loop: CASSLPSYEQYF. CDR3 in DNA: TGTGCCAGCAGCCTCCCCAGCTACGAGCAGTACTTC.

This clone was recorded once. The same CDR3 arises from other DNA sequences in this sample as well. This chain connects TRBV5-1 to TRBJ2-2; D unresolved. There are 12 residues in the CDR3. V lost 4 bases to trimming and J lost 1 base, with 2 bases between them. Germline CDR1 reads SGHRS; CDR2 reads YFSETQ. Here the CDR3 reads CASSQNTGELFF. DNA for the CDR3: TGCGCCAGCAGCCAGAACACCGGGGAGCTGTTTTTT.

The chain recombines TRBV11-2 with TRBJ2-4, with TRBD2 identical over 10 bases. CDR1 and CDR2 (germline): SGHAT, FQNNGV. The CDR3 loop spans 17 amino acids. Unmatched junction bases numbered 14, after V lost 5 bases and J lost 7 bases. The CDR3 DNA sequence: TGTGCCAGCAGCCTCTATCAGGAGCGGGGGGGCCTGAACATTCAGTACTTC. Translating gives CASSLYQERGGLNIQYF.

This chain links TRBV6-1 with TRBJ1-4; D gene uncertain. With 1 base removed from V and 4 bases from J, the gap between germline ends came to 10 bases. The CDR3 totals 15 residues. Germline V gene data show CDR1 as MNHNS and CDR2 as SASEGT. This CDR3 reads CASSEGWSLNEKLFF. The DNA of the CDR3 is TGTGCCAGCAGTGAAGGGTGGAGTCTTAATGAAAAACTGTTTTTT.

The chain couples TRBV30 to TRBJ1-5; the match to TRBD1 covers 7 bases. Germline V gives CDR1 GTSNPN, CDR2 SVGIG (reference sequence). J lost 4 bases, V lost 3 bases, and 9 bases had no gene match. This CDR3 region has 15 residues. The CDR3 bases are TGTGCCTGGAGCCGTAGACAGGGCGGGAATCAGCCCCAGCATTTT. The encoded protein is CAWSRRQGGNQPQHF.

This clone was counted only a few times. The chain employs TRBV5-6 and TRBJ1-2; 9 bases match TRBD1. Germline CDR1 reads SGHDT; CDR2 reads YYEEEE. This CDR3 contains 15 residues. J lost 2 bases, V lost 1 base, and 3 bases had no gene match. The CDR3 DNA sequence: TGTGCCAGCAGCTTGTGGGACAGGGTGAACTATGGCTACACCTTC. Translation: CASSLWDRVNYGYTF.

The chain carries TRBV7-6 and TRBJ2-1; the match to TRBD2 covers 12 bases. The CDR3 loop spans 14 amino acids. Germline CDR1 and CDR2: SGHVS and FNYEAQ. The V gene end was trimmed by 5 bases and the J gene end by 10 bases; junction bases not matched to a gene: 6. As DNA, the CDR3 is TGTGCCAGCAGCCATAGACTAGCGGGAGACGAGCAGTTCTTC. Protein product: CASSHRLAGDEQFF.

The J gene is TRBJ1-2, the V gene TRBV9, with 7 bases lining up with TRBD1. The CDR3 extends over 15 amino acids. V was clipped by 3 bases and J by 7 bases; unmatched bases: 12. Germline-derived CDR1 and CDR2 are SGDLS and YYNGEE. CDR3 residues: CASSAHRDSRFGYTF. Written as DNA, the CDR3 is TGTGCCAGCAGCGCCCACCGGGACAGTCGATTTGGCTACACCTTC.

The chain uses TRBV15 and TRBJ2-1; 10 bases agree with TRBD2. The CDR3 contains 15 residues. Germline CDR1 reads LNHNV; CDR2 reads YYDKDF (reference sequence). The junction had 1 base not matched to a gene; V was cut back by 1 base and J by 4 bases. In DNA form, the CDR3 reads TGTGCCACCAGCAGAGCTAGCGGGAGATACAATGAGCAGTTCTTC. Residues: CATSRASGRYNEQFF.

The chain recombines TRBV28 with TRBJ2-5; TRBD2 might be the D (6 bases). Germline V CDR1 and CDR2: MDHEN, SYDVKM. The CDR3 loop spans 15 amino acids. V gave up 3 bases and J gave up 3 bases, with 14 bases separating them. The CDR3 region has the DNA TGTGCCAGCAGTTTGTGGGGGGATGGGAAAGAGACCCAGTACTTC. Encoded protein: CASSLWGDGKETQYF. Based on the CDR3 plus reference TRBV28 and TRBJ2-5, the full variable domain is DVKVTQSSRYLVKRTGEKVFLECVQDMDHENMFWYRQDPGLGLRLIYFSYDVKMKEKGDIPEGYSVSREKKERFSLILESASTNQTSMYLCASSLWGDGKETQYFGPGTRLLVL.

The DNA of the CDR3 is TGTGCCAGCAGTTTGAGCTCCGGTGACGAGCAGTACTTC. It translates to CASSLSSGDEQYF. The chain couples TRBV28 to TRBJ2-7; D unclear. V lost 3 bases and J lost 5, with 11 bases in between. The germline gives CDR1 MDHEN, CDR2 SYDVKM. The CDR3 contains 13 residues.

This clone was recorded only once. The gene calls are TRBV5-5 and TRBJ1-4, with 9 bases aligning to TRBD1. The length of the CDR3 is 17 residues. Germline-derived CDR1 and CDR2 are SGHKS and YYEKEE (reference sequence). The V segment lost 0 bases and the J segment 7 bases; nucleotides outside the gene matches: 10. CDR3 amino acids: CASSLVPGQGMREKLFF. In DNA, the CDR3 is TGTGCCAGCAGCTTGGTCCCGGGACAGGGAATGCGTGAAAAACTGTTTTTT. Full variable domain (remainder filled in from reference TRBV5-5 and TRBJ1-4): DAGVTQSPTHLIKTRGQQVTLRCSPISGHKSVSWYQQVLGQGPQFIFQYYEKEERGRGNFPDRFSARQFPNYSSELNVNALLLGDSALYLCASSLVPGQGMREKLFFGSGTQLSVL.